Sequencing of this T cell receptor beta chain was carried out in a study of vaccination and CD4 T cells after COVID-19. Germline CDR1 and CDR2: DFQATT and SNEGSKA (reference sequence). V gave up 6 bases and J gave up 5 bases; unmatched junction bases: 8. CDR3 length: 14 residues. This clonotype is termed medium-sized. Its target is not known. Treatment specified: approximately 11-day PBMC culture with coronavirus spike peptide pools or control peptides (ViraFEST assay). An unexposed donor provided the CD4+ T cells, which were collected before the COVID-19 pandemic (2011-2018). Cultured CD4+ T-cell DNA underwent Oncomine TCR Beta short-read sequencing. Cultured CD4+ T cells yielded the extracted genomic DNA. From the PCR reads, TCRdb called clonotypes with MiXCR, one entry per CDR3 protein. The table shows around 7,000 distinct CDR3 sequences, with 33% occurring only once.

The genes are TRBV20-1 and TRBJ2-7; 12 bases line up with TRBD1. This TCR was recovered from a human donor in good health. The sequenced sample was CD4+ T cells from blood, cultured in vitro. CDR3 in amino acids: CSADRDRGLHEQYF. DNA for the CDR3: TGCAGTGCCGACCGGGACAGGGGGCTCCACGAGCAGTACTTC.